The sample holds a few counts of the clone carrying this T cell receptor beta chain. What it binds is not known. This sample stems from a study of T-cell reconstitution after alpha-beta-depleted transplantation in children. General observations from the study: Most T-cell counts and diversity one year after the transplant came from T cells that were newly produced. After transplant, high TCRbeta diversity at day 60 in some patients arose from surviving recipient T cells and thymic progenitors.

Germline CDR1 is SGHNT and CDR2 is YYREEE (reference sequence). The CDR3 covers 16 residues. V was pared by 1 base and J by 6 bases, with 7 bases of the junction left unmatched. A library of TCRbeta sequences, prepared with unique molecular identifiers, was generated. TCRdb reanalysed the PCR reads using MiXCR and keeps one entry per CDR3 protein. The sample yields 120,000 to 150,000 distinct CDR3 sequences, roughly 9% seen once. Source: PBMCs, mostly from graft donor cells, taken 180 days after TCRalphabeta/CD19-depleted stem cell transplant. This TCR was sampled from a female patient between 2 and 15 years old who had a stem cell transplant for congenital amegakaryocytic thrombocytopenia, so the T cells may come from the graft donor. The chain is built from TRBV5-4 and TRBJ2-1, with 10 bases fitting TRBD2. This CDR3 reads CASSLQRGGGVNEQFF. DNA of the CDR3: TGTGCCAGCAGCTTGCAGCGGGGGGGAGGGGTCAATGAGCAGTTCTTC.